This TCR beta chain was documented in a study of T cell responses to AZD1222 COVID-19 vaccine. Germline values: CDR1 PRHDT, CDR2 FYEKMQ (reference sequence). V gave up 4 bases and J gave up 2 bases; unmatched junction bases: 12. This CDR3 region has 17 residues. The method was immunoSEQ multiplex PCR; TCRdb's version includes in-frame clones alone and lacks a portion of them. The sample carries 110,000 to 150,000 clones, 90% to 95% recorded once. V gene TRBV13 combines with J gene TRBJ2-5; 8 positions match TRBD1. This TCR was recovered from an adult in good health. The source was peripheral blood, collected on day 0 of AZD1222 vaccination. The CDR3 DNA is TGTGCCAGCAGCTCCGGGCCCGGGACAGGAATTCAAGAGACCCAGTACTTC. Amino acids: CASSSGPGTGIQETQYF.